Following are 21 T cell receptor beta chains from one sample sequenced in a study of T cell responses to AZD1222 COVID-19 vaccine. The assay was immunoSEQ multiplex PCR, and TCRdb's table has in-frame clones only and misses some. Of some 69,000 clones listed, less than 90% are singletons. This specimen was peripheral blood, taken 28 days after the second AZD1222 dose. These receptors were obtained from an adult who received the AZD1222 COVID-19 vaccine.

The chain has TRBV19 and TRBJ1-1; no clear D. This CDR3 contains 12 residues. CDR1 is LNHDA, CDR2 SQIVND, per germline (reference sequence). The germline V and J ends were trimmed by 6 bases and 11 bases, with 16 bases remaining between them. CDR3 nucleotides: TGTGCCAGTAGCCAACGATGGGATAACGCTTTCTTT. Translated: CASSQRWDNAFF.

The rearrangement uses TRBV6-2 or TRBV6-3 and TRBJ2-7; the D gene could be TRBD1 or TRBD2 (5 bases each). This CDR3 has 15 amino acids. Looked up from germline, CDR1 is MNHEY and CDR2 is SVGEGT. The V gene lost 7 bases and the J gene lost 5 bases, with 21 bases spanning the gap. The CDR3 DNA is TGTGCCAGCAACCCTAAGGGGACGATATACGACGAGCAGTACTTC. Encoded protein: CASNPKGTIYDEQYF.

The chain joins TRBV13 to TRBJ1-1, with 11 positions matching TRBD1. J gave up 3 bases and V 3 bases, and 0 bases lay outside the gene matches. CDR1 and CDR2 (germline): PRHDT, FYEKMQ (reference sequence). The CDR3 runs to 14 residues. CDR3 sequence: CASSLGQGDTEAFF. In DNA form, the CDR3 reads TGTGCCAGCAGCTTGGGACAGGGGGACACTGAAGCTTTCTTT.

CDR3 nucleotide sequence: TGTGCCAGTTTTAATGAAAAACTGTTTTTT. It encodes CASFNEKLFF. J is TRBJ1-4 and V is TRBV19; D is ambiguous. This CDR3 is built from 10 residues. Between the trimmed V and J ends, which lost 8 bases and 4 bases, there was a span of 2 bases. Germline CDR1 is LNHDA and CDR2 is SQIVND (reference sequence).

Written as DNA, the CDR3 is TGTGCCAGCAGCTTAGTACAAGGGCGTGCGAACACCGGGGAGCTGTTTTTT. It yields the protein CASSLVQGRANTGELFF. The chain couples TRBV7-6 to TRBJ2-2; D uncertain. Trimming took off 1 base at V and 0 bases at J, with 12 bases between the two ends. Germline CDR1 SGHVS, CDR2 FNYEAQ. The CDR3 runs 17 residues.

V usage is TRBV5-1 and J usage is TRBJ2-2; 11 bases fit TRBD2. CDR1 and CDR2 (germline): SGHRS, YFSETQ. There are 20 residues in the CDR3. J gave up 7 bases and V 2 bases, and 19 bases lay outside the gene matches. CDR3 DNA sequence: TGCGCCAGCAGCTTCCTCGGAGGGGGGACTAGCGGCCCTGTAGGCGGGGAGCTGTTTTTT. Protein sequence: CASSFLGGGTSGPVGGELFF.

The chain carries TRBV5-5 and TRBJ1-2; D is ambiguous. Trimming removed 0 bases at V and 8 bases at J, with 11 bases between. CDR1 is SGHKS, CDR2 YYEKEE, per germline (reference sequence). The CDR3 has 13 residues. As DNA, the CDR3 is TGTGCCAGCAGCTTGGGGGGTCTCGGAGGCTACACCTTC. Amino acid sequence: CASSLGGLGGYTF. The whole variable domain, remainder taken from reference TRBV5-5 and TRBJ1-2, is DAGVTQSPTHLIKTRGQQVTLRCSPISGHKSVSWYQQVLGQGPQFIFQYYEKEERGRGNFPDRFSARQFPNYSSELNVNALLLGDSALYLCASSLGGLGGYTFGSGTRLTVV.

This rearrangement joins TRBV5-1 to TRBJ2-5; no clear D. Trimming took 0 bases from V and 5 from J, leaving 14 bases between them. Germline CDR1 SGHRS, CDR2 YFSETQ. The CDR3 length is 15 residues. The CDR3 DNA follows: TGCGCCAGCAGCTTGGAAGGGTTGGAGACGGAGACCCAGTACTTC. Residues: CASSLEGLETETQYF.

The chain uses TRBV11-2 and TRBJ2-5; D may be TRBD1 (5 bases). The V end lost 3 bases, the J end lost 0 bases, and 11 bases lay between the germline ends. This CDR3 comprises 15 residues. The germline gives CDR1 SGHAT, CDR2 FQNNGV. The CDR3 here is CASSFQGLDQETQYF. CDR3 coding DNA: TGTGCCAGCAGCTTCCAGGGCCTAGACCAAGAGACCCAGTACTTC.

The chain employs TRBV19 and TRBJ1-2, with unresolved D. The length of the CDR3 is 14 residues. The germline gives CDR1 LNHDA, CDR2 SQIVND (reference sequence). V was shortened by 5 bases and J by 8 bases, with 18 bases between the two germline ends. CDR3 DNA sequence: TGTGCCAGTAGTGCTATGGGGAACTTAGGAGGCTACACCTTC. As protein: CASSAMGNLGGYTF.

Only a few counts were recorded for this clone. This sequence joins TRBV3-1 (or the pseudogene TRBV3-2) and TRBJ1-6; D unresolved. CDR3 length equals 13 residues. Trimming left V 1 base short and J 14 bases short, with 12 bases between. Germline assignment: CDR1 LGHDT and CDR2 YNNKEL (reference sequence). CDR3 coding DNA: TGTGCCAGCAGCCAAGGGTCTAAAACAGCCCTCCACTTT. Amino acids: CASSQGSKTALHF.

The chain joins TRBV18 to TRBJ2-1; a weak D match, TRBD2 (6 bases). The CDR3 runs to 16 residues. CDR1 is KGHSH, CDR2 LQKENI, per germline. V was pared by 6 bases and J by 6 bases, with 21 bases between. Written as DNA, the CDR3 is TGTGCCAGCTCCAGCCCCGTGGGACTCGCGGGCAATGAGCAGTTCTTC. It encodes CASSSPVGLAGNEQFF.

The CDR3 nucleotides read TGTGCCAGCAGCTTACCAGGGGCTGGGGCCAACGTCCTGACTTTC. It encodes CASSLPGAGANVLTF. J is TRBJ2-6 and V is TRBV11-2; a weak D match, TRBD1 (6 bases). The CDR3 totals 15 residues. V gave up 2 bases and J gave up 2 bases, with 7 bases separating them. The germline CDR1 and CDR2 sequences are SGHAT and FQNNGV.

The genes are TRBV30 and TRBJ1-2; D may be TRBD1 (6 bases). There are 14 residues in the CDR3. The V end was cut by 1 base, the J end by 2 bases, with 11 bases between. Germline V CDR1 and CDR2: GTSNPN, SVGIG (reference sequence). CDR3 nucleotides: TGTGCCTGGAGTGCAAACAGGGAAAACTATGGCTACACCTTC. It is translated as CAWSANRENYGYTF.

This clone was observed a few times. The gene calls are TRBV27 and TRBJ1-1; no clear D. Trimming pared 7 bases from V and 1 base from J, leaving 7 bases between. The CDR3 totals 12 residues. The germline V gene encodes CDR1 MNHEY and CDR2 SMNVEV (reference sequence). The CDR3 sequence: CASISGNTEAFF. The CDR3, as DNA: TGTGCCAGCATTTCGGGGAACACTGAAGCTTTCTTT.

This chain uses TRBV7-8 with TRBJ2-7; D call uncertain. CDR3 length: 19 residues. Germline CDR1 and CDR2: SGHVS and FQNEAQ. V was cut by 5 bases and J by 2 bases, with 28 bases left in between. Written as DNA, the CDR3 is TGTGCCAGCAGCCAAAGGGCCCAGTCACATCGGTCTGCGGCCTACGAGCAGTACTTC. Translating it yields CASSQRAQSHRSAAYEQYF.

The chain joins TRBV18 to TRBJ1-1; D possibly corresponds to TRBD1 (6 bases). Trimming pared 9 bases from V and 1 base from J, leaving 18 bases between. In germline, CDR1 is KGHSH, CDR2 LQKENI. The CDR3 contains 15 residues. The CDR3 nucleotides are TGTGCCAGTTCTACAGGGCCGGGTTGGAACACTGAAGCTTTCTTT. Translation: CASSTGPGWNTEAFF. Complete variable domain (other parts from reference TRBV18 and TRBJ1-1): NAGVMQNPRHLVRRRGQEARLRCSPMKGHSHVYWYRQLPEEGLKFMVYLQKENIIDESGMPKERFSAEFPKEGPSILRIQQVVRGDSAAYFCASSTGPGWNTEAFFGQGTRLTVV.

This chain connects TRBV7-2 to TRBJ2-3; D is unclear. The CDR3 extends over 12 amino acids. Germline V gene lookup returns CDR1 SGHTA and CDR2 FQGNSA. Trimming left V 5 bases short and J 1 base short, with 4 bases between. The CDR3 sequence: CASSTRTDTQYF. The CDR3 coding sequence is TGTGCCAGCAGCACCCGCACAGATACGCAGTATTTT.

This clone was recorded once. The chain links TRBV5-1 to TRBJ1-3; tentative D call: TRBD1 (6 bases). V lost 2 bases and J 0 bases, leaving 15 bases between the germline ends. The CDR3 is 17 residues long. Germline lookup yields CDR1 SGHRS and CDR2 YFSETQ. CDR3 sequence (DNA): TGCGCCAGCAGCTTATTGGGGGGCCGCAACTCTGGAAACACCATATATTTT. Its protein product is CASSLLGGRNSGNTIYF.

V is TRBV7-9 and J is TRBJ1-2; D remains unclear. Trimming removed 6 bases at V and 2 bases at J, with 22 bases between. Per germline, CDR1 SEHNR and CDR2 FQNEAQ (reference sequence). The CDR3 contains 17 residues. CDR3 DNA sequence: TGTGCCAGCAGGAACCCCCAGGAAGCAGCAATAAACTATGGCTACACCTTC. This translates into CASRNPQEAAINYGYTF.

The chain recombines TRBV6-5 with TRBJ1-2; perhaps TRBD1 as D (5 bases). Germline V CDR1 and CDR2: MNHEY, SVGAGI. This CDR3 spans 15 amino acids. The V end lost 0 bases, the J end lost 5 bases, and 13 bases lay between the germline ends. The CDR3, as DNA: TGTGCCAGCAGTTACTCGACTCAGGGAGGATATGGCTACACCTTC. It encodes CASSYSTQGGYGYTF.